This entry features one TCR beta chain sequence. The data were taken from a study of blood T cell repertoires in COVID-19. Overall study context: There were acute and convalescent COVID-19 samples, and they came from the United States, Italy and Spain. From T cells, B-cell-depleted T cells, or PBMCs came the material, which was cDNA or gDNA.

Original analysis: Estimated nucleated cell counts came from reference gene primer amplification. Profiling relied on immunoSEQ multiplex PCR, and the TCRdb table lists in-frame clones only, not all of them. For V, J and clone size, that table is used; D and trimming come from the DNA. The table lists around 140,000 clones, 81% of them singletons. Specimen: peripheral blood. The sequence came from a woman between 55 and 75 years old with active or convalescent COVID-19.

CDR3 amino acids: CASSPRDRGEGYTF. The CDR3 DNA reads TGTGCCAGCAGCCCCCGGGACAGGGGTGAAGGCTACACCTTC. The V gene is TRBV7-8, the J gene TRBJ1-2; TRBD1 agrees at 10 bases. The CDR3 runs 14 residues. The germline V gene encodes CDR1 SGHVS and CDR2 FQNEAQ. Trimming at V came to 5 bases and at J to 8 bases, leaving 8 bases not matched to a gene.